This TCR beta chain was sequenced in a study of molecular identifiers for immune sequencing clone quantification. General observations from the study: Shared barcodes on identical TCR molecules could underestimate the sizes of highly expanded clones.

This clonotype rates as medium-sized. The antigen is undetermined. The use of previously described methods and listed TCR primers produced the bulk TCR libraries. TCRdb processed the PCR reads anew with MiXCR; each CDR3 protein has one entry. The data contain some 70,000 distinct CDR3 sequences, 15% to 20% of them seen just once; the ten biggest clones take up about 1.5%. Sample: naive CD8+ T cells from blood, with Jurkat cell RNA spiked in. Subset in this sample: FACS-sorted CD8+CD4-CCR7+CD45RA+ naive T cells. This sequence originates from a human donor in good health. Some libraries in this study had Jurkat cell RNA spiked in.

The CDR3 DNA reads as TGTGCCATCAGTGAGCCCCCGCCCACAGATACGCAGTATTTT. Translating it yields CAISEPPPTDTQYF. The genes are TRBV10-3 and TRBJ2-3; D is undetermined. Per the germline V gene, CDR1 is ENHRY and CDR2 is SYGVKD. CDR3 length equals 14 residues. Trimming pared 2 bases from V and 2 bases from J, leaving 8 bases between.